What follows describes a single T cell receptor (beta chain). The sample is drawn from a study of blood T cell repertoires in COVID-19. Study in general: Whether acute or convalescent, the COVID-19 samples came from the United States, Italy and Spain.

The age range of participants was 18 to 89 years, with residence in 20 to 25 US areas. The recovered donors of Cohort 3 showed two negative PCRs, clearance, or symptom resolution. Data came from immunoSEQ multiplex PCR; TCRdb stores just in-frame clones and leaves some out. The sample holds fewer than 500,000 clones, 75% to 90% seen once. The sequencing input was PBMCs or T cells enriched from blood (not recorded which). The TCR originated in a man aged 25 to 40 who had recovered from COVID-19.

The CDR3 protein is CASSPIRTEYNSPLHF. DNA for the CDR3: TGTGCCAGTAGCCCGATTCGGACAGAATATAATTCACCCCTCCACTTT. The chain carries TRBV19 and TRBJ1-6, with D tentatively TRBD1 (6 bases). The germline CDR1 and CDR2 sequences are LNHDA and SQIVND (reference sequence). The CDR3 length is 16 residues. The V and J ends lost 6 bases and 4 bases respectively, with 16 bases between them.